The rows below give T cell receptor beta chains drawn from one sample of a study of T-cell reconstitution after alpha-beta-depleted transplantation in children. Via MiXCR, TCRdb re-called the PCR reads, giving one row per CDR3 protein. This table has around 64,000 distinct CDR3 sequences, about a tenth appearing once. The sequencing here drew on PBMCs, taken before TCRalphabeta/CD19-depleted stem cell transplant. These receptors all come from a boy younger than 18 with acute myeloid leukemia, due to receive a stem cell transplant. Both conserved end residues are part of each CDR3. Only some rows state a clone size, as once, few, many or a class for expanded clones.

v_gene	len	j_gene	abundance	CDR3aa
TRBV5-1	16	TRBJ1-6	many	CASNLGTGGASSPLHF
TRBV28	14	TRBJ2-1	many	CASSLLGGGNEQFF
TRBV25-1	14	TRBJ2-7	many	CASKTQGTPYEQYF
TRBV20-1	13	TRBJ1-1	many	CSAFTGGNTEAFF
TRBV3-2	18	TRBJ2-1	-	CALSYHTTGLAGVREQFF
TRBV9	17	TRBJ2-7	many	CASSVGLAGPHSYEQYF
TRBV5-1	14	TRBJ2-3	many	CASTRSIPTDTQYF
TRBV3-1	18	TRBJ2-2	few	CASSQDLAGRGNTGELFF
TRBV6-5	14	TRBJ1-2	few	CASSYSPNNYGYTF
TRBV20-1	13	TRBJ2-5	many	CSAGAGASETQYF
TRBV10-1	16	TRBJ1-5	many	CASSESRGFGNQPQHF